The 14 T cell receptor beta chains presented below share a single source sample, sequenced in a study of T-cell reconstitution after alpha-beta-depleted transplantation in children. Unique molecular identifiers were used in preparing the TCRbeta library. MiXCR, applied by TCRdb to the PCR reads, yields one record per CDR3 protein. This table has approximately 6,400 distinct CDR3 sequences, roughly 15% appearing once. The input for sequencing was PBMCs, taken before TCRalphabeta/CD19-depleted stem cell transplant. The receptors stem from a boy aged 5-17 years with acute lymphoblastic leukemia, due to receive a stem cell transplant.

Within the sample, this clonotype is medium-sized. The chain employs TRBV9 and TRBJ2-2; the D is unclear. The CDR3 spans 16 residues. Germline loops: CDR1 SGDLS, CDR2 YYNGEE. V lost 0 bases and J lost 1, with 10 bases in between. The CDR3 loop is CASSVGNSKNTGELFF. CDR3 sequence (DNA): TGTGCCAGCAGCGTAGGTAACTCCAAGAACACCGGGGAGCTGTTTTTT.

As regards this clonotype: One end of the junction fails to match germline, which may point to a read error. This rearrangement joins TRBV7-7 to TRBJ2-5; 10 bases are shared with TRBD2. From germline, CDR1 is SSHAT and CDR2 FNYEAQ (reference sequence). The CDR3 is 13 residues long. The CDR3 sequence: CASSSGGAETQYF. In DNA, the CDR3 is TGTGCTAGCAGCAGCGGGGGGGCCGAGACCCAGTACTTC.

This clonotype is medium-sized within its sample. The chain carries TRBV3-1 and TRBJ2-1; 12 bases are a match to TRBD2. Germline V gene lookup returns CDR1 LGHDT and CDR2 YNNKEL (reference sequence). J gave up 0 bases and V 3 bases, and 0 bases lay outside the gene matches. The CDR3 is 16 residues long. The CDR3 region is CASSQTSGSSYNEQFF. CDR3 coding DNA: TGTGCCAGCAGCCAGACTAGCGGGAGCTCCTACAATGAGCAGTTCTTC.

This clonotype is medium-sized (0.01 to 0.1%) within its sample. This chain links TRBV5-5 with TRBJ2-1; no clear D. V dropped 0 bases and J dropped 0 bases, with 7 bases sitting between them. The CDR3 is made up of 15 amino acids. Germline CDR1 and CDR2: SGHKS and YYEKEE (reference sequence). DNA of the CDR3: TGTGCCAGCAGCTTGGTTCTTAGCTCCTACAATGAGCAGTTCTTC. It codes for CASSLVLSSYNEQFF.

This clonotype is labeled as medium-sized. The chain carries TRBV12-3 or TRBV12-4 and TRBJ2-5; possibly TRBD2 for D (6 bases). Between the trimmed V and J ends, which lost 7 bases and 7 bases, there was a span of 19 bases. The CDR3 extends over 14 amino acids. The CDR3 DNA reads as TGTGCCAGCAACCGAAGAGCTAGCGCGAGGACCCAGTACTTC. The encoded protein is CASNRRASARTQYF.

This clonotype is medium-sized within its sample. The chain has TRBV5-1 and TRBJ2-3; D unresolved. The ends were cut back, 6 bases at V and 1 base at J, with 9 bases in the middle. The CDR3 has 13 amino acids. Germline loops: CDR1 SGHRS, CDR2 YFSETQ. The CDR3 DNA reads TGCGCCAGCACGGTTGGGGGCACAGATACGCAGTATTTT. It codes for CASTVGGTDTQYF. Variable domain in full (rest from reference TRBV5-1 and TRBJ2-3): KAGVTQTPRYLIKTRGQQVTLSCSPISGHRSVSWYQQTPGQGLQFLFEYFSETQRNKGNFPGRFSGRQFSNSRSEMNVSTLELGDSALYLCASTVGGTDTQYFGPGTRLTVL.

By share, this clonotype counts as medium-sized. This chain links TRBV6-5 with TRBJ2-5; 9 bases map to TRBD1. This CDR3 is built from 12 residues. CDR1 and CDR2 from the germline V gene are MNHEY and SVGAGI. Trimming took 6 bases from V and 4 from J; bases not matched to a gene: 0. The CDR3 bases are TGTGCCAGCAGGACAGGGGGAGAGACCCAGTACTTC. Protein sequence: CASRTGGETQYF.

This clonotype was counted ten times or more. The chain joins TRBV9 to TRBJ2-1; no reliable D call. Trimming took 3 bases from V and 4 from J, leaving 8 bases between them. CDR1 and CDR2 from the germline V gene are SGDLS and YYNGEE. The CDR3 consists of 13 residues. The CDR3 DNA reads as TGTGCCAGCAGCGCCCAAAGATACAATGAGCAGTTCTTC. Translating it yields CASSAQRYNEQFF.

By share of the sample, this clonotype is medium-sized. The chain uses TRBV12-3 or TRBV12-4 and TRBJ1-1; D gene uncertain. Trimming cost V 2 bases and J 2 bases, with 9 bases left between them. This CDR3 is 14 amino acids long. The CDR3 DNA reads TGTGCCAGCAGTTTAACAGTCTCTAACACTGAAGCTTTCTTT. It encodes CASSLTVSNTEAFF.

As to this clonotype: One end of the junction does not line up with germline, which may come from a read error. The chain joins TRBV5-1 to TRBJ2-2; D unresolved. This CDR3 spans 13 amino acids. Germline CDR1 SGHRS, CDR2 YFSETQ. DNA for the CDR3: TGCGCCAGCAAAGGGAAGAACACTGGGGAGCTGTTTTTT. Its translation is CASKGKNTGELFF.

There are many counts of this clonotype. The rearrangement links TRBV4-3 to TRBJ2-1; 11 nucleotides match TRBD2. This CDR3 region has 17 residues. J gave up 0 bases and V 3 bases, and 4 bases lay outside the gene matches. Germline CDR1 and CDR2: LGHNA and YSLEER. The CDR3, as DNA: TGCGCCAGCAGCCAGACCGGGACTAGCGGCTCCTACAATGAGCAGTTCTTC. Protein product: CASSQTGTSGSYNEQFF.

In its sample, this clonotype is medium-sized. The gene calls are TRBV7-7 and TRBJ2-7, with 8 bases identical to TRBD1. Germline V gene data show CDR1 as SSHAT and CDR2 as FNYEAQ (reference sequence). Unmatched junction bases numbered 7, after V lost 5 bases and J lost 7 bases. The CDR3 loop spans 13 amino acids. CDR3 residues: CASSPYTGGEQYF. For the CDR3, the DNA is TGTGCCAGCAGCCCGTACACAGGGGGAGAGCAGTACTTC.

This sequence joins TRBV20-1 and TRBJ2-3; 9 bases are shared with TRBD1. The CDR3 sequence is 15 residues long. Germline V gene lookup returns CDR1 DFQATT and CDR2 SNEGSKA (reference sequence). Losses at the gene ends were 6 bases for V and 2 bases for J; bases not matched to a gene: 9. CDR3 bases: TGCAGTGCCATAACCGGGACAGGGACCACAGATACGCAGTATTTT. Its protein product is CSAITGTGTTDTQYF.

This clonotype was seen repeatedly, ten times or more. This chain uses TRBV7-2 with TRBJ2-2; D perhaps matches TRBD2 (10 bases). The V end lost 6 bases, the J end lost 3 bases, and 20 bases lay between the germline ends. In germline, CDR1 is SGHTA, CDR2 FQGNSA. The CDR3 is 17 residues long. The chain's CDR3 is CASRKRGGTGYTGELFF. In DNA, the CDR3 is TGTGCCAGCAGAAAGCGGGGGGGGACAGGGTACACCGGGGAGCTGTTTTTT. The whole variable domain, filled in from reference TRBV7-2 and TRBJ2-2, reads GAGVSQSPSNKVTEKGKDVELRCDPISGHTALYWYRQSLGQGLEFLIYFQGNSAPDKSGLPSDRFSAERTGGSVSTLTIQRTQQEDSAVYLCASRKRGGTGYTGELFFGEGSRLTVL.